The sequence of this T cell receptor (beta chain) was determined in a study of cytomegalovirus exposure and HLA in healthy donors. Worth noting for this clone: The antigen is not known.

Healthy bone marrow donors made up the cohort. PCR involved 60 Vbeta and 13 Jbeta primers. Produced via immunoSEQ multiplex PCR; TCRdb's table is partial and in-frame only. The table shows under 150,000 clones, with 70% to 85% occurring only once. General study points: Another analysis was done later, and it associated 17,000 or so TCR beta sequences with HLA alleles at 0.05 false discovery rate. Relative to equally common others, HLA-associated TCR beta chains showed greater clonal expansion in a later analysis.

The ends were cut back, 5 bases at V and 9 bases at J, with 17 bases in the middle. CDR3 length equals 15 residues. CDR1 is MNHEY and CDR2 is SVGAGI in the germline V gene. The sample comprised PBMCs. V usage is TRBV6-5 and J usage is TRBJ1-6, with D possibly being TRBD1 (6 bases). This TCR derives from a man in his forties or fifties in good health and CMV-seronegative. CDR3 sequence (DNA): TGTGCCAGCAGTCCGAGACAGGCGATGGGTTCACCCCTCCACTTT. Translating it yields CASSPRQAMGSPLHF.